The clone carrying this T cell receptor (beta chain) occurred once. From germline, CDR1 is MGHDK and CDR2 SYGVNS. The CDR3 length is 13 residues. Trimming took 1 base from V and 6 from J, leaving 10 bases between them. The data were obtained in a study of long-term antiretroviral therapy in people with HIV. immunoSEQ v3.0 was run at survey level. Assay used: immunoSEQ multiplex PCR; TCRdb lists only in-frame clones, some missing. The sample consists of about 24,000 clones, 70% to 85% of them appearing once. Sequencing used unsorted PBMCs, obtained 4.4 years after starting antiretroviral therapy. The source is a man aged 25-45 years with HIV. The V call is TRBV25-1, the J call TRBJ2-7, with D hard to call. The CDR3 loop is CASSELPIGEQYF. The CDR3 coding sequence is TGTGCCAGCAGTGAATTGCCGATCGGCGAGCAGTACTTC.